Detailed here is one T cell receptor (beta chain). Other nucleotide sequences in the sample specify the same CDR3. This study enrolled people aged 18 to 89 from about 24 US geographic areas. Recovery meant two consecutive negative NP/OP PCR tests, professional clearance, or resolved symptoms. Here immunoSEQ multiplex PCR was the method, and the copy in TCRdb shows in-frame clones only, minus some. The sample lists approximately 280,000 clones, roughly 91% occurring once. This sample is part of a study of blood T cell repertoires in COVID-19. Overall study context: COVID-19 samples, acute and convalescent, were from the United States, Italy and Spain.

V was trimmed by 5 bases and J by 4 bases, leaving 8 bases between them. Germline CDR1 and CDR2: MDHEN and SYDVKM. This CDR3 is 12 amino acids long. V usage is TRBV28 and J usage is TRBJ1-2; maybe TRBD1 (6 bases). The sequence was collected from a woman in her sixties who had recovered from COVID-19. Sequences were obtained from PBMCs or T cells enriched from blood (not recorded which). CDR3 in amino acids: CASSLDSYGYTF. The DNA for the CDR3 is TGTGCCAGCAGTCTGGACAGCTATGGCTACACCTTC.